This T cell receptor (beta chain) appears in the sequencing data of a study of OX40 agonist ivuxolimab in advanced cancers. The overall study: Ivuxolimab is a fully human IgG2 antibody that activates OX40 (CD134). Patients enrolled in dose escalation were diagnosed with hepatocellular carcinoma, melanoma, renal cell or head and neck cancer.

The data were produced by immunoSEQ multiplex PCR, yet TCRdb's version contains in-frame clones alone and is incomplete. The sample lists around 60,000 clones, around 80% occurring once. The length of the CDR3 is 19 residues. CDR1 is ENHRY, CDR2 SYGVKD, per germline. V was clipped by 0 bases and J by 2 bases, with 20 bases between them. J is TRBJ1-5 and V is TRBV10-3; D unclear. The sample here was CD4+ or CD8+ T cells sorted from blood, taken in a trial of the OX40 agonist ivuxolimab. This TCR derives from an adult with an advanced solid tumor such as melanoma, head and neck, liver or kidney cancer. The CDR3 DNA reads as TGTGCCATCAGTGAGTCGGAAGTGCGCTTAACGGAGGGCAATCAGCCCCAGCATTTT. It yields the protein CAISESEVRLTEGNQPQHF.